The 29 T cell receptor beta chains listed next were all sequenced from one sample in a study of blood T cell repertoires in COVID-19. Data came from immunoSEQ multiplex PCR; TCRdb stores just in-frame clones and leaves some out. The sample comprises about 300,000 clones, around 87% of which are singletons, and about 1.2% rests with the top ten. Sequenced sample: peripheral blood. The receptor set was obtained from a man in his 70s with acute or convalescent COVID-19.

The DNA for the CDR3 is TGTGCCAGTAGACAGGACAGGGGGACCGACGAGCAGTACTTC. Amino acids: CASRQDRGTDEQYF. This sequence joins TRBV19 and TRBJ2-7; 10 bases line up with TRBD1. This CDR3 contains 14 residues. Germline loops: CDR1 LNHDA, CDR2 SQIVND (reference sequence). V was pared by 6 bases and J by 5 bases, with 7 bases of the junction left unmatched.

The rearrangement joins TRBV6-5 to TRBJ1-6; TRBD1 aligns across 7 bases. After removal of 7 bases from V and 10 bases from J, the junction contained 7 bases not matched to a gene. CDR3 length: 13 amino acids. CDR1 is MNHEY and CDR2 is SVGAGI in the germline V gene. The CDR3 DNA sequence: TGTGCCAGCATGGAGGGGGCGTTGTCACCCCTCCACTTT. Translating it yields CASMEGALSPLHF.

This chain joins TRBV11-2 and TRBJ2-2; D gene unclear. CDR1 and CDR2 from the germline V gene are SGHAT and FQNNGV. CDR3 length equals 14 residues. With 4 bases removed from V and 6 bases from J, the gap between germline ends came to 12 bases. The CDR3 region has the DNA TGTGCCAGCAGCTCCTTGTCGTCCGCCGGGGAGCTGTTTTTT. Protein product: CASSSLSSAGELFF.

To note about this clone: Germline is not matched at one junction end, which may reflect a read error. The rearrangement links TRBV19 to TRBJ2-1, with unresolved D. The V gene's germline CDR1 is LNHDA and CDR2 SQIVND (reference sequence). This CDR3 has 11 residues. The CDR3 loop is CASSSHNEQFF. The DNA for the CDR3 is TGTGCCAGTAGCTCCCACAATGAGCAGTTCTTC.

This clone occurred a few times. The rearrangement joins TRBV28 to TRBJ1-2; perhaps TRBD1 as D (5 bases). This CDR3 has 16 amino acids. Germline V gives CDR1 MDHEN, CDR2 SYDVKM. V lost 5 bases and J 1 base, leaving 17 bases between the germline ends. The CDR3 DNA follows: TGTGCCAGCAGTGGGGGAGGGAGAAGGGGTAACTATGGCTACACCTTC. It specifies CASSGGGRRGNYGYTF.

The rearrangement joins TRBV3-1 (or the pseudogene TRBV3-2) to TRBJ1-4; the match to TRBD1 covers 7 bases. After removal of 3 bases from V and 8 bases from J, the junction contained 3 bases not matched to a gene. This CDR3 has 13 residues. CDR1 is LGHDT, CDR2 YNNKEL, per germline (reference sequence). Written as DNA, the CDR3 is TGTGCCAGCAGCCAGCAGGGGGGCGAAAAACTGTTTTTT. It yields the protein CASSQQGGEKLFF.

The chain links TRBV5-1 to TRBJ1-2; TRBD1 aligns across 11 bases. The CDR3 covers 18 residues. The germline V gene has CDR1 SGHRS and CDR2 YFSETQ. V gave up 4 bases and J gave up 3 bases; unmatched junction bases: 14. CDR3 nucleotides: TGCGCCAGCAGCCCCTCTTCTCTAGGGACAGGGGGGGACTATGGCTACACCTTC. Protein sequence: CASSPSSLGTGGDYGYTF.

The rearrangement joins TRBV19 to TRBJ1-2, with a weak D call TRBD1 (5 bases). Germline V lookup: CDR1 LNHDA, CDR2 SQIVND (reference sequence). The CDR3 loop spans 16 amino acids. V was trimmed by 6 bases and J by 4 bases, leaving 21 bases between them. CDR3 residues: CASSQQGGRGTYGYTF. The CDR3 DNA follows: TGTGCCAGTAGCCAGCAGGGAGGACGAGGGACCTATGGCTACACCTTC. The full variable domain, with the rest looked up from reference TRBV19 and TRBJ1-2, is DGGITQSPKYLFRKEGQNVTLSCEQNLNHDAMYWYRQDPGQGLRLIYYSQIVNDFQKGDIAEGYSVSREKKESFPLTVTSAQKNPTAFYLCASSQQGGRGTYGYTFGSGTRLTVV.

The chain carries TRBV5-1 and TRBJ2-1, with 10 bases fitting TRBD1. The CDR3 consists of 14 residues. In germline, CDR1 is SGHRS, CDR2 YFSETQ. The V gene end was trimmed by 4 bases and the J gene end by 8 bases; junction bases not matched to a gene: 6. The CDR3 coding sequence is TGCGCCAGCAGCCTACGACAGGGGGCCGATGAGCAGTTCTTC. Protein: CASSLRQGADEQFF.

V is TRBV7-9 and J is TRBJ1-6, with TRBD1 matching 7 bases. This CDR3 has 15 residues. Germline V gene lookup returns CDR1 SEHNR and CDR2 FQNEAQ (reference sequence). Losses at the gene ends were 2 bases for V and 10 bases for J; bases not matched to a gene: 8. The CDR3 coding sequence is TGTGCCAGCAGCTTAATAGACAGGGTCGGCTCACCCCTCCACTTT. Translated: CASSLIDRVGSPLHF.

V gene TRBV6-5 combines with J gene TRBJ1-1; TRBD1 is a possible D gene (6 bases). The V gene lost 2 bases and the J gene lost 5 bases, with 18 bases spanning the gap. Germline CDR1 is MNHEY and CDR2 is SVGAGI. This CDR3 spans 16 amino acids. The CDR3 DNA reads TGTGCCAGCAGTTACAGGGGTTGGGGGCGAGGGACTGAAGCTTTCTTT. Translating it yields CASSYRGWGRGTEAFF.

This clone was observed a handful of times. The chain's CDR3 is CASSSDRAYEQFF. The DNA of the CDR3 is TGTGCCAGCAGCTCGGACAGGGCCTATGAGCAGTTCTTC. The rearrangement links TRBV7-2 to TRBJ2-1, with 8 bases identical to TRBD1. This CDR3 comprises 13 residues. Looked up from germline, CDR1 is SGHTA and CDR2 is FQGNSA. V shed 4 bases and J 8 bases; nucleotides not matched to a gene: 4. Full variable domain (missing parts from reference TRBV7-2 and TRBJ2-1): GAGVSQSPSNKVTEKGKDVELRCDPISGHTALYWYRQSLGQGLEFLIYFQGNSAPDKSGLPSDRFSAERTGGSVSTLTIQRTQQEDSAVYLCASSSDRAYEQFFGPGTRLTVL.

The J gene is TRBJ2-5, the V gene TRBV9; possible D gene TRBD2, 6 bases. The CDR3 has 14 amino acids. Trimming took 2 bases from V and 2 from J, leaving 10 bases between them. CDR1 SGDLS and CDR2 YYNGEE come from the germline V gene. The CDR3: CASSVTGAQETQYF. The CDR3 DNA reads TGTGCCAGCAGCGTTACGGGAGCTCAAGAGACCCAGTACTTC.

The count of this clone is one. The genes are TRBV6-5 and TRBJ2-5; the match to TRBD2 covers 8 bases. The germline V gene has CDR1 MNHEY and CDR2 SVGAGI. There are 13 residues in the CDR3. V lost 5 bases and J lost 7; bases outside the gene matches: 6. The CDR3 DNA is TGTGCCAGCAGTCGGACTAGCCTTGGGACCCAGTACTTC. Translating it yields CASSRTSLGTQYF.

Here the CDR3 DNA reads TGTGCCAGCAGTTCCACGAAAGGCCCGGGGGGATTCCATCAGCCCCAGCATTTT. It translates to CASSSTKGPGGFHQPQHF. The chain is built from TRBV28 and TRBJ1-5; a weak D match, TRBD1 (5 bases). V dropped 4 bases and J dropped 5 bases, with 24 bases sitting between them. Germline V gene sequence: CDR1 MDHEN, CDR2 SYDVKM. This CDR3 is 18 amino acids long.

This clone was recorded a few times. The J gene is TRBJ2-3, the V gene TRBV5-1; maybe TRBD1 (6 bases). The CDR3 extends over 15 amino acids. CDR1 SGHRS and CDR2 YFSETQ come from the germline V gene. Deletions cut 3 bases from V and 4 bases from J, with 15 bases between. The CDR3 nucleotides read TGCGCCAGCAGCTCTAGCTCGACAGGCCCAGATACGCAGTATTTT. Translating gives CASSSSSTGPDTQYF.

The chain links TRBV6-5 to TRBJ1-1; D is perhaps TRBD1 (5 bases). Between the trimmed V and J ends, which lost 0 bases and 4 bases, there was a span of 12 bases. In germline, CDR1 is MNHEY, CDR2 SVGAGI. The CDR3 loop spans 15 amino acids. CDR3: CASSYSPGQVTEAFF. Written as DNA, the CDR3 is TGTGCCAGCAGTTACTCCCCAGGGCAAGTCACTGAAGCTTTCTTT.

The chain recombines TRBV25-1 with TRBJ2-1, with a weak D call TRBD1 (6 bases). The V gene lost 4 bases and the J gene lost 4 bases, with 8 bases spanning the gap. The CDR3 has 13 amino acids. Germline lookup yields CDR1 MGHDK and CDR2 SYGVNS. CDR3 sequence reads: CASSATGYNEQFF. CDR3 DNA sequence: TGTGCCAGCAGTGCGACAGGTTACAATGAGCAGTTCTTC.

V usage is TRBV7-2 and J usage is TRBJ1-6; 9 bases fit TRBD1. V trimming: 3 bases; J trimming: 4 bases; junction bases outside the gene matches: 1. Germline CDR1 reads SGHTA; CDR2 reads FQGNSA. The CDR3 runs to 15 residues. CDR3 coding DNA: TGTGCCAGCAGCTTCGGGACAGGGTATAATTCACCCCTCCACTTT. This translates into CASSFGTGYNSPLHF.

This chain uses TRBV27 with TRBJ2-3; D may be TRBD2 (6 bases). This CDR3 contains 14 residues. V dropped 4 bases and J dropped 0 bases, with 8 bases sitting between them. Germline CDR1 and CDR2: MNHEY and SMNVEV (reference sequence). The CDR3 region is CASSYGGSTDTQYF. The CDR3 DNA reads TGTGCCAGCAGTTACGGGGGTAGCACAGATACGCAGTATTTT.

Written as DNA, the CDR3 is TGTGCCAGCAGCTTATCGGGACAGGGACTCTATGGCTACACCTTC. Amino acid sequence: CASSLSGQGLYGYTF. The chain joins TRBV7-2 to TRBJ1-2; 9 positions match TRBD1. The trim removed 2 bases at V and 4 bases at J, leaving 5 bases unmatched. This CDR3 is built from 15 residues. Germline lookup yields CDR1 SGHTA and CDR2 FQGNSA.

This chain joins TRBV4-2 and TRBJ2-2; 7 nucleotides match TRBD2. Germline CDR1 reads LGHNA; CDR2 reads YNFKEQ. There are 16 residues in the CDR3. J was trimmed by 5 bases and V by 1 base; bases with no gene match: 7. The CDR3 loop reads CASSQAQSGATGELFF. Here the CDR3 DNA reads TGTGCCAGCAGCCAAGCCCAGAGCGGGGCGACCGGGGAGCTGTTTTTT.

This chain connects TRBV28 to TRBJ1-1, with D possibly TRBD1 on 5 matching bases. This CDR3 region has 12 residues. The V end was cut by 1 base, the J end by 7 bases, with 7 bases between. Germline V lookup: CDR1 MDHEN, CDR2 SYDVKM. CDR3 residues: CASSLLTDEAFF. CDR3 in DNA: TGTGCCAGCAGTTTATTGACAGATGAAGCTTTCTTT.

The V and J genes are TRBV7-2 and TRBJ1-5, with 10 bases matching TRBD1. Germline V gene data show CDR1 as SGHTA and CDR2 as FQGNSA. This CDR3 has 15 amino acids. The J segment lost 1 base and the V segment lost 5 bases, leaving 2 bases of the junction unmatched. Here the CDR3 DNA reads TGTGCCAGCAGCAAGGACAGGGGGAGCAATCAGCCCCAGCATTTT. It translates to CASSKDRGSNQPQHF.

This clone was observed a few times. The chain is built from TRBV15 and TRBJ1-5; D might be TRBD1 (5 bases). Trimming took off 6 bases at V and 1 base at J, with 10 bases between the two ends. The CDR3 has 14 amino acids. Germline CDR1 is LNHNV and CDR2 is YYDKDF (reference sequence). The CDR3 DNA sequence: TGTGCCACCAGGCAGGGCTTGAGCAATCAGCCCCAGCATTTT. It codes for CATRQGLSNQPQHF.

This rearrangement joins TRBV29-1 to TRBJ1-1, with 7 bases lining up with TRBD1. This CDR3 is 13 amino acids long. In germline, CDR1 is SQVTM, CDR2 ANQGSEA. J lost 7 bases, V lost 7 bases, and 12 bases had no gene match. The CDR3 coding sequence is TGCAGCGCCAGCCGGGACAGAAGCTATGAAGCTTTCTTT. Protein: CSASRDRSYEAFF.

This clone showed up just once. This chain connects TRBV6-5 to TRBJ1-1, with D uncertain. Deletions cut 6 bases from V and 5 bases from J, with 16 bases between. The CDR3 is 14 amino acids. The V gene's germline CDR1 is MNHEY and CDR2 SVGAGI. The CDR3 DNA is TGTGCCAGCAGCCGATTCGGGGTTGAGACTGAAGCTTTCTTT. Protein: CASSRFGVETEAFF.

This sequence joins TRBV21-1 and TRBJ2-7; the table gives TRBD2 as D, unverified against the DNA. TRBV21-1 is a pseudogene segment. The CDR3 has 15 amino acids. Here the CDR3 reads CASNLLRAESYEQYF. CDR3 bases: TGTGCCAGCAACTTACTAAGAGCAGAGTCCTACGAGCAGTACTTC.

The CDR3 DNA follows: TGTGCCAGCAGTTACGCCGGGACTTATAGCAATCAGCCCCAGCATTTT. This translates into CASSYAGTYSNQPQHF. This chain uses TRBV6-2 or TRBV6-3 with TRBJ1-5; tentatively, D is TRBD1 (5 bases). V gave up 2 bases and J gave up 0 bases, with 11 bases separating them. CDR1 MNHEY and CDR2 SVGEGT come from the germline V gene. This CDR3 contains 16 residues.